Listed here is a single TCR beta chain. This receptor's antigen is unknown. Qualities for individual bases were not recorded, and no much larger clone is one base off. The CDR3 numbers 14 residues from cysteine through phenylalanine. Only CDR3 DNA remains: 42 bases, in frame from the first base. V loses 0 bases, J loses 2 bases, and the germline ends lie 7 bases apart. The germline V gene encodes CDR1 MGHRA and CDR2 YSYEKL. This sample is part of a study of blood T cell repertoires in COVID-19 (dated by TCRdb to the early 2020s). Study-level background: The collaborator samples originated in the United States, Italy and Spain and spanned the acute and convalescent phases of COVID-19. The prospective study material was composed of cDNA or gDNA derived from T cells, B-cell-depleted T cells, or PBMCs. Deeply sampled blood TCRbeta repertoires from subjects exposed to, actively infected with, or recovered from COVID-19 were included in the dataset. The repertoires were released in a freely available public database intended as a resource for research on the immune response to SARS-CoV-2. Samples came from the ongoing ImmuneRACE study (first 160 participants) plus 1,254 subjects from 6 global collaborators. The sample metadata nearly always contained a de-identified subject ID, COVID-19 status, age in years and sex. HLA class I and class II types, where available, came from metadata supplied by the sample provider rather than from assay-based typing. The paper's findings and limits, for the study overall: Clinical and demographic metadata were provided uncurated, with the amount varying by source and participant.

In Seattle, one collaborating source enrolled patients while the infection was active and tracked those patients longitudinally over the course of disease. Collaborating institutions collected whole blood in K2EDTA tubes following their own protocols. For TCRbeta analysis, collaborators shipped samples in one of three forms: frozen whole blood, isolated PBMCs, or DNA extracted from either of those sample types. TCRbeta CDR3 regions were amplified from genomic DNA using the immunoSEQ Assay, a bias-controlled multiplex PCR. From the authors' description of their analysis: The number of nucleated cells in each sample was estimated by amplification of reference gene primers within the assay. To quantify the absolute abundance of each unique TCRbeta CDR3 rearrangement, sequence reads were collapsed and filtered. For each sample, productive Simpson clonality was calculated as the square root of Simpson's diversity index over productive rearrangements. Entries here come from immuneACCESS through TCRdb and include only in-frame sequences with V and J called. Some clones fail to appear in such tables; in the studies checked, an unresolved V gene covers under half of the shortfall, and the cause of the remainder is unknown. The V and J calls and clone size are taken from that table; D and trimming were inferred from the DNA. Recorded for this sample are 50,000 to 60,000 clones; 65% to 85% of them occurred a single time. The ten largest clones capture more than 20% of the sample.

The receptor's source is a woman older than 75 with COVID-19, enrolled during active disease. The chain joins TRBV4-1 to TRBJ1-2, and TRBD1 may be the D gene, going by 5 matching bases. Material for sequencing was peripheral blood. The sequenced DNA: TGCGCCAGCAGCCAAGATCAGGGAAACTATGGCTACACCTTC. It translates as CASSQDQGNYGYTF.